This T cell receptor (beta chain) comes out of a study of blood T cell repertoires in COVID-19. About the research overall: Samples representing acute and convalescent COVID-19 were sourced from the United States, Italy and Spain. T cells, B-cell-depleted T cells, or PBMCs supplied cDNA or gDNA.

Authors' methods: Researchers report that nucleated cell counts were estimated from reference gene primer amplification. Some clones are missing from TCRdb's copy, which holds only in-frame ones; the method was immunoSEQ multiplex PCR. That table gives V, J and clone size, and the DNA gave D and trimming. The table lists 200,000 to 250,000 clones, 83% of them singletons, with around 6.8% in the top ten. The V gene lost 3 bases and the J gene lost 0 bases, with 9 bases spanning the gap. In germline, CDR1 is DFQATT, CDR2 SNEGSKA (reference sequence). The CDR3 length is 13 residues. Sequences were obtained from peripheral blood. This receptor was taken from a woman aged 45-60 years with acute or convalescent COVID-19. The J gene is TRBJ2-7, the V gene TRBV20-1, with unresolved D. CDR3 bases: TGCAGTGCTAGTGCAGATGGCTCCTACGAGCAGTACTTC. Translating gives CSASADGSYEQYF.